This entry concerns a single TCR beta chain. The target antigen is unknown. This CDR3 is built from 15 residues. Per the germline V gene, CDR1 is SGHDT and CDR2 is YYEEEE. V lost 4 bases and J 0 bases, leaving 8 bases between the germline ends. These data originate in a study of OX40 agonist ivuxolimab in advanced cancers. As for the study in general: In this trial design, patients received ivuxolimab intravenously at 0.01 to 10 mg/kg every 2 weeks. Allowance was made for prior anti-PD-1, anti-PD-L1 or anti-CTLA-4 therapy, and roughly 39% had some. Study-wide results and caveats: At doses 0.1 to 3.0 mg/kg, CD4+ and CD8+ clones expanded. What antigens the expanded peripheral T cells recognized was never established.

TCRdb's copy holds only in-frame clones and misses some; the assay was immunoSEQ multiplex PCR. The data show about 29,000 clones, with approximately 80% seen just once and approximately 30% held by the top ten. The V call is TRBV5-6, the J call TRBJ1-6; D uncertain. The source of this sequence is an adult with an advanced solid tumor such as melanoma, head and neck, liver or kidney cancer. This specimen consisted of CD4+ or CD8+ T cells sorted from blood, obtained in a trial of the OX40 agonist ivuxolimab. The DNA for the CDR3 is TGTGCCAGCAGCAAAAGGAGCTCCTATAATTCACCCCTCCACTTT. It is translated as CASSKRSSYNSPLHF.